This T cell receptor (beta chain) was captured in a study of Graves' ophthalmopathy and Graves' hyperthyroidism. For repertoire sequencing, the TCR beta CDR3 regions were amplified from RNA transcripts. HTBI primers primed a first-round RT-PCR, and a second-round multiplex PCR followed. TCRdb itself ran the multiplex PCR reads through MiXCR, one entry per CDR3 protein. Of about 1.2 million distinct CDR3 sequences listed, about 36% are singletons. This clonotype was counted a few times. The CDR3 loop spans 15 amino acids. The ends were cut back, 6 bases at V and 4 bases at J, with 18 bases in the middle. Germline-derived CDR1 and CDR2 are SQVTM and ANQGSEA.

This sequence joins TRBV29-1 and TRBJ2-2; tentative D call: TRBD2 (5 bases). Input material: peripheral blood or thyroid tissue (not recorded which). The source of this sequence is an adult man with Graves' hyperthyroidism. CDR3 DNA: TGCAGCGTATGCATCGAGGGCCGGACCACCGGGGAGCTGTTTTTT. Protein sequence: CSVCIEGRTTGELFF.